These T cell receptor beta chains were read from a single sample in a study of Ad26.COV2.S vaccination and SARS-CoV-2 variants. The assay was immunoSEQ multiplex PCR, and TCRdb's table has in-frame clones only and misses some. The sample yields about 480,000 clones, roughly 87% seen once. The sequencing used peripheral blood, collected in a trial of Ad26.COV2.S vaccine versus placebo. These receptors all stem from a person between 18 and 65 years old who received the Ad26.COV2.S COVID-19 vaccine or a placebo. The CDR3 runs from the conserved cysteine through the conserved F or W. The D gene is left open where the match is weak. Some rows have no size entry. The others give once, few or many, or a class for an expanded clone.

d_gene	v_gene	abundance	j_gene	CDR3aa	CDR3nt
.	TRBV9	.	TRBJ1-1	CASSVHGHTEAFF	TGTGCCAGCAGCGTACACGGCCACACTGAAGCTTTCTTT
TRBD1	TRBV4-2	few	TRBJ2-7	CASSQGQGSSYEQYF	TGTGCCAGCAGCCAGGGACAGGGGAGCTCCTACGAGCAGTACTTC
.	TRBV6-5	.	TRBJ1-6	CASSSQGNSPLHF	TGTGCCAGCAGTTCACAAGGGAATTCACCCCTCCACTTT
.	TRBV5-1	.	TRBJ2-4	CASSPEGELAKNIQYF	TGCGCCAGCAGCCCAGAGGGGGAATTAGCCAAAAACATTCAGTACTTC
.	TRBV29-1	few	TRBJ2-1	CSGHLRAQEFF	TGCAGCGGTCACCTCCGGGCCCAAGAGTTCTTC
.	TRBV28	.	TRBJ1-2	CASSGQKNYGYTF	TGTGCCAGCAGTGGACAAAAAAACTATGGCTACACCTTC
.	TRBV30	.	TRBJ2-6	CACDRYSGANVLTF	TGTGCCTGCGATCGTTACTCTGGGGCCAACGTCCTGACTTTC
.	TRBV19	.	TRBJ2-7	CASSPRTAYEQYF	TGTGCCAGTAGTCCCCGGACAGCCTACGAGCAGTACTTC
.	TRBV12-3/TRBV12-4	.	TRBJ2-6	CATRISGANVLTF	TGTGCCACCCGGATCTCTGGGGCCAACGTCCTGACTTTC
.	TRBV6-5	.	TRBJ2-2	CASSYSTDTGELFF	TGTGCCAGCAGTTACTCGACGGACACCGGGGAGCTGTTTTTT
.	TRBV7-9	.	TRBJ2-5	CASSNLLQGPQETQYF	TGTGCCAGCAGCAACCTCTTGCAGGGACCCCAAGAGACCCAGTACTTC
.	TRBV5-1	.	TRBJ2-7	CASSRGSSYEQYF	TGCGCCAGCAGTAGGGGCTCAAGCTACGAGCAGTACTTC
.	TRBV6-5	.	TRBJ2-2	CASSQLGGGELFF	TGTGCCAGCAGCCAGTTGGGTGGCGGGGAGCTGTTTTTT
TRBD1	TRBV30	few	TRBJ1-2	CAWKQGYGYTF	TGTGCCTGGAAACAGGGGTATGGCTACACCTTC
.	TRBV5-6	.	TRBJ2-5	CASSLGSLGYQETQYF	TGTGCCAGCAGCTTAGGGAGCTTAGGGTACCAAGAGACCCAGTACTTC
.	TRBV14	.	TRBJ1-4	CASSQGHEKLFF	TGTGCCAGCAGCCAAGGCCATGAAAAACTGTTTTTT
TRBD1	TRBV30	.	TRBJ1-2	CAIAGGGYTF	TGTGCCATAGCAGGGGGCGGCTACACCTTC
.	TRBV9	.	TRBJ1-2	CASQADYGYTF	TGTGCCAGCCAGGCCGACTATGGCTACACCTTC
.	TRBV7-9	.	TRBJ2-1	CASSTWTDNEQFF	TGTGCCAGCAGCACTTGGACAGACAATGAGCAGTTCTTC
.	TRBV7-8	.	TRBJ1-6	CASSGASYNSPLHF	TGTGCCAGCAGCGGGGCCAGCTATAATTCACCCCTCCACTTT
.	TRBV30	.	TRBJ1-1	CAWSVLHRVSATEAFF	TGTGCCTGGAGTGTACTGCACAGGGTGTCGGCCACTGAAGCTTTCTTT
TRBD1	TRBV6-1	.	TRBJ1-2	CASSEVIRTGYGYTF	TGTGCCAGCAGTGAAGTTATCAGGACAGGCTATGGCTACACCTTC
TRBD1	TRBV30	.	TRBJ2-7	CAWSVPGTGLYEQYF	TGTGCCTGGAGTGTACCAGGGACAGGTCTTTACGAGCAGTACTTC
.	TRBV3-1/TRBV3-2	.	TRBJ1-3	CASSLLGSGTSGNTIYF	TGTGCCAGCAGCCTCCTGGGGTCGGGTACCTCTGGAAACACCATATATTTT
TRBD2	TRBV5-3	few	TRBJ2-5	CARSLLREGRHLEETQYF	TGTGCCAGAAGCTTGTTGCGGGAGGGCCGTCACCTCGAAGAGACCCAGTACTTC
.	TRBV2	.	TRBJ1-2	CASGQATYGYTF	TGTGCCAGCGGCCAGGCAACCTATGGCTACACCTTC
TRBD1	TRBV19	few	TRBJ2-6	CASSFRTGRSGANVLTF	TGTGCCAGTAGTTTCAGGACAGGGCGCTCTGGGGCCAACGTCCTGACTTTC
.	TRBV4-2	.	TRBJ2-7	CASSPPRGEQYF	TGTGCCAGCAGCCCCCCCAGGGGCGAGCAGTACTTC
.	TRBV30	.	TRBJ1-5	CAWSARRGAGQPQHF	TGTGCCTGGAGTGCCCGGAGGGGGGCGGGGCAGCCCCAGCATTTT
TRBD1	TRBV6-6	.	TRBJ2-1	CASGLQGARDNEQFF	TGTGCCAGCGGCCTGCAGGGGGCGCGGGACAATGAGCAGTTCTTC
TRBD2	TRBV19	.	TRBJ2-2	CASSIRGSSNTGELFF	TGTGCCAGTAGTATCCGCGGGAGTTCGAACACCGGGGAGCTGTTTTTT
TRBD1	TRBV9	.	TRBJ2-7	CASSVSGGQGSNEQYF	TGTGCCAGCAGCGTGAGTGGGGGACAGGGGTCGAACGAGCAGTACTTC
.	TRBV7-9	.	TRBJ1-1	CASSLVAGEWEAFF	TGTGCCAGCAGCTTAGTTGCAGGAGAGTGGGAAGCTTTCTTT
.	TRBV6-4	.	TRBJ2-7	CASPSFEQYF	TGTGCCAGTCCGTCGTTCGAGCAGTACTTC
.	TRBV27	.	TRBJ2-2	CASSAWVALNTGELFF	TGTGCCAGCAGTGCCTGGGTCGCACTAAACACCGGGGAGCTGTTTTTT
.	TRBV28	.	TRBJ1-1	CASSPPQAEAFF	TGTGCCAGCAGCCCCCCCCAGGCTGAAGCTTTCTTT
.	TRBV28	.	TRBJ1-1	CASSLSGVGDEAFF	TGTGCCAGCAGTTTGTCTGGGGTTGGGGATGAAGCTTTCTTT
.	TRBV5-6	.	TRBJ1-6	CASSRQSSGSYNSPLHF	TGTGCCAGCAGCCGACAGTCGTCCGGCTCCTATAATTCACCCCTCCACTTT
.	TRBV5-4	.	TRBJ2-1	CASSLAHRSNEQFF	TGTGCCAGCAGCTTGGCCCATCGGAGCAATGAGCAGTTCTTC
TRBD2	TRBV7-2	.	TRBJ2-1	CASSLAGGNYNEQFF	TGTGCCAGCAGCTTGGCGGGAGGGAACTACAATGAGCAGTTCTTC
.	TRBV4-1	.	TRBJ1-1	CASSQDFGETNTEAFF	TGCGCCAGCAGCCAAGATTTTGGGGAGACTAACACTGAAGCTTTCTTT
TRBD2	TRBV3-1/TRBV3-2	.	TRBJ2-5	CASSLLRLAGGETQYF	TGTGCCAGCAGCCTCCTCAGGCTAGCGGGAGGAGAGACCCAGTACTTC
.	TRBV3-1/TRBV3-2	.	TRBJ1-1	CASSQQTSGTEAFF	TGTGCCAGCAGCCAACAAACAAGCGGGACTGAAGCTTTCTTT
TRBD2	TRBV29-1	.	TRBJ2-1	CSALNGGGVRNEQFF	TGCAGCGCCTTAAATGGGGGGGGAGTTCGCAATGAGCAGTTCTTC
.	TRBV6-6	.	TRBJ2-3	CASSLTGTPRGTDTQYF	TGTGCCAGCAGTCTAACCGGGACCCCGAGAGGCACAGATACGCAGTATTTT
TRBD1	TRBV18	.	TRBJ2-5	CASSSTGTGATQYF	TGTGCCAGCTCATCCACCGGGACAGGGGCTACCCAGTACTTC
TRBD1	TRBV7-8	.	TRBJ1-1	CASSLERTGNAEAFF	TGTGCCAGCAGCTTAGAGAGGACAGGGAACGCTGAAGCTTTCTTT
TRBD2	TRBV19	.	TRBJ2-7	CASRRLAGPPYEQYF	TGTGCCAGTAGGAGACTAGCGGGGCCGCCCTACGAGCAGTACTTC
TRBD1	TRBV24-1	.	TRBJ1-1	CATSDPQGGSGTEAFF	TGTGCCACCAGTGATCCCCAGGGGGGGTCGGGCACTGAAGCTTTCTTT
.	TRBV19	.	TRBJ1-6	CASSIDGGENSPLHF	TGTGCCAGTAGTATAGACGGGGGCGAGAATTCACCCCTCCACTTT
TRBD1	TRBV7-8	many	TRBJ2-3	CASSLPQTGLSTDTQYF	TGTGCCAGCAGCTTACCGCAGACAGGGCTAAGCACAGATACGCAGTATTTT
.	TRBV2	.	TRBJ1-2	CASSESQGNYGYTF	TGTGCCAGCAGTGAGAGCCAGGGCAACTATGGCTACACCTTC
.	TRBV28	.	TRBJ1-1	CASSLSDLIMNTEAFF	TGTGCCAGCAGTTTATCGGACTTAATAATGAACACTGAAGCTTTCTTT
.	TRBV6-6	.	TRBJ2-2	CASSYSAAPGELFF	TGTGCCAGCAGTTACTCGGCCGCCCCCGGGGAGCTGTTTTTT
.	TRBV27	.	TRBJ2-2	CASSFSLYTGELFF	TGTGCCAGCAGTTTCAGTCTGTACACCGGGGAGCTGTTTTTT
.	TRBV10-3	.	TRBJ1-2	CAIRVRGADGYTF	TGTGCCATCAGGGTCCGGGGGGCCGATGGCTACACCTTC
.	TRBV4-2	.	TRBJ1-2	CASSETDSYGYTF	TGTGCCAGCAGCGAGACGGACAGCTATGGCTACACCTTC
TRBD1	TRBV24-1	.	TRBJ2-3	CATSDGTGTDTQYF	TGTGCCACCAGTGATGGGACAGGGACAGATACGCAGTATTTT
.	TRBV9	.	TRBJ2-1	CASSVVSGKGTNEQFF	TGTGCCAGCAGCGTAGTTTCCGGGAAGGGTACGAATGAGCAGTTCTTC